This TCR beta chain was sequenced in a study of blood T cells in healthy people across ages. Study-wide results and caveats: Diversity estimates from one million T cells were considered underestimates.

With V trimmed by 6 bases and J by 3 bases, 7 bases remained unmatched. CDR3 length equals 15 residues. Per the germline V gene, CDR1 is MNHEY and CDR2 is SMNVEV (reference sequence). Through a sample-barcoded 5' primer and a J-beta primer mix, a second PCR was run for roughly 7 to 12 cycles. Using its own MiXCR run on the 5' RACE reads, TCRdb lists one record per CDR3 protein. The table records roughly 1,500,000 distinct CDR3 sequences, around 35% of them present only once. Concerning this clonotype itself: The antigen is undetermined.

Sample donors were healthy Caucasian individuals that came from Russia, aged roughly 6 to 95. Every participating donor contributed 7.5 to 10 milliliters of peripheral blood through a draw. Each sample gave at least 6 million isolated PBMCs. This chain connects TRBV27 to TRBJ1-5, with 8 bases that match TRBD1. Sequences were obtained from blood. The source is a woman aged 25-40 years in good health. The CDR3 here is CASRRGQVTNQPQHF. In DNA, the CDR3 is TGTGCCAGCAGGAGGGGACAGGTAACCAATCAGCCCCAGCATTTT.